One sample yielded the 16 T cell receptor beta chains listed below, sequenced in a study of shared clonotypes between healthy human individuals. Sequencing was performed with immunoSEQ multiplex PCR; in TCRdb, only in-frame clones are kept and a portion is missing. In the table there are some 1,100,000 clones, around 78% of which are singletons. Sequenced input: memory CD4+ T cells from PBMCs. Sample subset: CD45RA-negative fraction. The receptors stem from a man between 18 and 29 years old in good health. Some clones in this sample may be carry-over from other donors' samples.

The chain carries TRBV6-1 and TRBJ1-2; TRBD1 might be the D (6 bases). Trimming left V 0 bases short and J 8 bases short, with 19 bases between. The germline gives CDR1 MNHNS, CDR2 SASEGT. CDR3 length equals 16 residues. The CDR3 sequence is CASSEAGQGSFSGYTF. The DNA of the CDR3 is TGTGCCAGCAGTGAAGCGGGCCAGGGGTCCTTTTCGGGCTACACCTTC.

Many counts were recorded for this clone. The genes are TRBV12-2 and TRBJ2-7; the tabulated D call, TRBD2, remains unverified against the DNA. TRBV12-2 has pseudogene status. The CDR3 runs 17 residues. The CDR3 DNA follows: TGTGCAAGTCGCTTACTAGCGGGAGGCCTGAGCTCCTACGAGCAGTACTTC. It is translated as CASRLLAGGLSSYEQYF.

V and J are TRBV20-1 and TRBJ2-1; 8 positions match TRBD1. Per germline, CDR1 DFQATT and CDR2 SNEGSKA (reference sequence). V lost 5 bases to trimming and J lost 12 bases; unmatched junction nucleotides: 6. The CDR3 is made up of 11 amino acids. Here the CDR3 DNA reads TGCAGTGCTGAGACAGGGGTAGGGCAGTTCTTC. Translation gives CSAETGVGQFF.

The chain links TRBV6-6 to TRBJ1-2; D might be TRBD1 (5 bases). The CDR3 has 15 residues. Germline V gene lookup returns CDR1 MNHNY and CDR2 SVGAGI (reference sequence). V lost 7 bases and J lost 4, with 19 bases in between. This chain's CDR3 is CASTTPLRGPYGYTF. For the CDR3, the DNA is TGTGCCAGCACTACCCCCCTTCGGGGACCCTATGGCTACACCTTC.

The chain links TRBV19 to TRBJ2-1, with TRBD1 as a possible D gene (6 bases). There are 12 residues in the CDR3. Per the germline V gene, CDR1 is LNHDA and CDR2 is SQIVND (reference sequence). Trimming left V 4 bases short and J 5 bases short, with 6 bases between. The CDR3 DNA sequence: TGTGCCAGTAGTAGGGACAACAATGAGCAGTTCTTC. Translation: CASSRDNNEQFF.

This clone was detected once. The V and J genes are TRBV2 and TRBJ2-7; no definite D call. Per germline, CDR1 SNHLY and CDR2 FYNNEI. This CDR3 contains 11 residues. V dropped 8 bases and J dropped 4 bases, with 9 bases sitting between them. CDR3 in amino acids: CASVGFYEQYF. In nucleotides, the CDR3 is TGTGCCAGCGTCGGGTTTTACGAGCAGTACTTC.

CDR3 protein: CASSQIPTSGGSTSSYNEQFF. For the CDR3, the DNA is TGCGCCAGCAGCCAAATACCGACTAGCGGGGGGTCCACTAGCTCCTACAATGAGCAGTTCTTC. The rearrangement uses TRBV4-1 and TRBJ2-1; 13 bases match TRBD2. Germline trimming cut 2 bases from V and 0 bases from J; bases unmatched to any gene: 13. Germline CDR1 is MGHRA and CDR2 is YSYEKL. The CDR3 has 21 amino acids.

The chain has TRBV27 and TRBJ1-2, with D uncertain. V was shortened by 3 bases and J by 7 bases, with 18 bases between the two germline ends. Germline lookup yields CDR1 MNHEY and CDR2 SMNVEV (reference sequence). This CDR3 is built from 15 residues. This CDR3 is CASSLYPGNPSGYTF. CDR3 coding DNA: TGTGCCAGCAGTTTGTACCCCGGTAATCCATCTGGCTACACCTTC.

This chain connects TRBV10-3 to TRBJ2-5; D unresolved. The CDR3 is 12 amino acids. The V and J ends lost 4 bases and 1 base respectively, with 4 bases between them. Germline V gene sequence: CDR1 ENHRY, CDR2 SYGVKD. The CDR3 sequence: CAISGGQETQYF. In nucleotides, the CDR3 is TGTGCCATCAGTGGCGGCCAAGAGACCCAGTACTTC.

The chain carries TRBV10-3 and TRBJ2-7; a possible D gene is TRBD1 (5 bases). Germline CDR1 ENHRY, CDR2 SYGVKD. The V gene lost 10 bases and the J gene lost 6 bases, with 19 bases spanning the gap. The CDR3 has 13 residues. This CDR3 reads CATALPVRGEQYF. The CDR3, as DNA: TGTGCCACCGCCTTACCAGTAAGGGGCGAGCAGTACTTC.

This clone has a handful of counts. This chain links TRBV6-6 with TRBJ2-7; D is unresolved. Trimming took off 2 bases at V and 0 bases at J, with 11 bases between the two ends. CDR3 length: 15 amino acids. Germline CDR1 is MNHNY and CDR2 is SVGAGI (reference sequence). The CDR3 spells CASSYTSVVSYEQYF. The CDR3 bases are TGTGCCAGCAGTTACACGTCGGTGGTCTCCTACGAGCAGTACTTC.

The CDR3 here is CASSFPGQVNYGYTF. As DNA, the CDR3 is TGTGCCAGCAGTTTCCCGGGACAGGTGAACTATGGCTACACCTTC. The chain carries TRBV28 and TRBJ1-2; 8 nucleotides align to TRBD1. V dropped 3 bases and J dropped 2; count of bases not matched to a gene: 5. The CDR3 totals 15 residues. Per the germline V gene, CDR1 is MDHEN and CDR2 is SYDVKM.

The V gene is TRBV4-2, the J gene TRBJ2-7; D tentatively fits TRBD1 or TRBD2 (5 bases each). Germline lookup yields CDR1 LGHNA and CDR2 YNFKEQ. V was trimmed by 4 bases and J by 0 bases, leaving 7 bases between them. CDR3 size: 13 residues. The CDR3 loop is CASSRDASYEQYF. In nucleotides, the CDR3 is TGTGCCAGCAGCCGGGACGCCTCCTACGAGCAGTACTTC.

The chain couples TRBV11-3 to TRBJ2-4; D is ambiguous. Germline V gives CDR1 SGHNT, CDR2 YENEEA. The CDR3 is made up of 12 amino acids. With 0 bases removed from V and 6 bases from J, the gap between germline ends came to 3 bases. CDR3 sequence: CASSLDGNIQYF. CDR3 nucleotides: TGTGCCAGCAGCTTAGACGGAAACATTCAGTACTTC.

The chain combines TRBV4-1 with TRBJ1-2; D unclear. Trimming shortened V by 1 base and J by 7 bases, and 13 bases separated the two germline ends. The germline V gene encodes CDR1 MGHRA and CDR2 YSYEKL. CDR3 length: 14 amino acids. The CDR3 DNA reads as TGCGCCAGCAGCCAAGTTAACACCTATCTTGGCTACACCTTC. It specifies CASSQVNTYLGYTF.

The chain joins TRBV6-6 to TRBJ1-4; TRBD1 is a possible D gene (6 bases). This CDR3 spans 16 amino acids. The V and J ends lost 8 bases and 8 bases respectively, with 24 bases between them. The V gene's germline CDR1 is MNHNY and CDR2 SVGAGI (reference sequence). Here the CDR3 DNA reads TGTGCCAGCCGCCAAGACGGGACATTTGATCGCGAAAAACTGTTTTTT. Its protein product is CASRQDGTFDREKLFF.